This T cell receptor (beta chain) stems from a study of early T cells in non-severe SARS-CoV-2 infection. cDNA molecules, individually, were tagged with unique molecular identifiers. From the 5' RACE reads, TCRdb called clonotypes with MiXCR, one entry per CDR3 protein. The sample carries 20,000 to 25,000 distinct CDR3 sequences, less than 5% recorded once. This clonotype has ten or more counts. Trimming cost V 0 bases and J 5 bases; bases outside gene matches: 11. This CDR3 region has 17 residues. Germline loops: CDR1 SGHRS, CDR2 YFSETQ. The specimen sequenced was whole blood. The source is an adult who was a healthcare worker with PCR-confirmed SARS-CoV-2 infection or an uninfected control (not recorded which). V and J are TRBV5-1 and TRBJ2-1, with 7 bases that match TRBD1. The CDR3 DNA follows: TGCGCCAGCAGCTTGGCTCCCCCCCGACAGGGCCACAATGAGCAGTTCTTC. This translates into CASSLAPPRQGHNEQFF.